The clone carrying this TCR beta chain was seen a few times. This record belongs to a study of T-cell reconstitution after alpha-beta-depleted transplantation in children. This CDR3 has 15 residues. V lost 7 bases to trimming and J lost 2 bases, with 15 bases between them. TCRbeta library construction was performed incorporating unique molecular identifiers. TCRdb analysed the PCR reads with MiXCR anew, one entry per CDR3 protein. The table includes a few hundred thousand distinct CDR3 sequences, 15% to 20% detected once. The chain recombines TRBV12-3 or TRBV12-4 with TRBJ2-4; no firm D call. Sample: PBMCs, mostly from graft donor cells, taken 360 days after TCRalphabeta/CD19-depleted stem cell transplant. This receptor was taken from a boy younger than two who had a stem cell transplant for Wiskott-Aldrich syndrome, so the T cells may come from the graft donor. The CDR3 nucleotides are TGTGCCAGCACCCCCCTCCACGTGACCAAAAACATTCAGTACTTC. This codes for CASTPLHVTKNIQYF.